Listed here is a single TCR beta chain. Method: immunoSEQ multiplex PCR; TCRdb's copy keeps in-frame clones and lacks some. The profile shows about 170,000 clones, 80% to 95% of them singletons. The data belong to a study of T cell responses to AZD1222 COVID-19 vaccine. V dropped 5 bases and J dropped 3; count of bases not matched to a gene: 4. The CDR3 extends over 16 amino acids. The germline gives CDR1 LGHDT, CDR2 YNNKEL (reference sequence). This rearrangement joins TRBV3-1 (or the pseudogene TRBV3-2) to TRBJ2-5, with 15 bases that match TRBD2. This clonotype was obtained from an adult in good health. This specimen consisted of peripheral blood, obtained on day 0 of AZD1222 vaccination. Here the CDR3 DNA reads TGTGCCAGCAGCACACGGACTAGCGGGAGGGAAGAGACCCAGTACTTC. It is translated as CASSTRTSGREETQYF.